This T cell receptor beta chain was sequenced in a study of T cells after yellow fever vaccination. Study background: For low cell numbers, libraries were made with SMART-Seq v4 Ultra Low Input.

Germline V CDR1 and CDR2: SGHRS, YFSETQ. Trimming removed 2 bases from V and 5 bases from J, with 11 bases in between. The CDR3 runs to 13 residues. Study-wide points: A weaker but faster secondary response was observed, peaking on day 5 versus 15.

This clonotype appeared a few times. Its matching antigen is unknown. A universal primer site and UMIs were added as TCR cDNA was made by 5'RACE template switching. One entry per CDR3 protein, called by TCRdb with MiXCR from the 5' RACE reads. The repertoire has some 500,000 distinct CDR3 sequences, roughly 12% of them found once; the top ten carry more than 12%. This clonotype originated in a man aged 30 to 39 who received the YFV17D yellow fever vaccine. The sequencing here drew on PBMCs, taken on the day of the yellow fever booster vaccination. V gene TRBV5-1 combines with J gene TRBJ2-7, with D maybe TRBD1 (6 bases). The CDR3 loop is CASSLQGWHEQYF. The CDR3 coding sequence is TGCGCCAGCAGCTTACAGGGTTGGCACGAGCAGTACTTC.